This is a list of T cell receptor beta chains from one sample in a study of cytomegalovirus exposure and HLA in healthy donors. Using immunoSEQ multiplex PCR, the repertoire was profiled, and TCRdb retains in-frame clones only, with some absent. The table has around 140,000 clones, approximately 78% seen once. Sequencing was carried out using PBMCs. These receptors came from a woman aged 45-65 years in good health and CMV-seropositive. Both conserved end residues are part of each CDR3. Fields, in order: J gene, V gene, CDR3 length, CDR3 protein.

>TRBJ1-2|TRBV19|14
CASSRLDSNYGYTF
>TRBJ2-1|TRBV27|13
CASSLHIYNEQFF
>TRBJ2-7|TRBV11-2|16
CASSLAGWTGAYEQYF
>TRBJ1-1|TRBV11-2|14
CASSLQGGNTEAFF
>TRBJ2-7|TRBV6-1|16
CASSEMYRVAIYEQYF
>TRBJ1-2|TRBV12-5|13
CASGNQDIHGYTF
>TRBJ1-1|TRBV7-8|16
CASSLVQADMNTEAFF
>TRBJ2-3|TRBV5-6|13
CASSLAAGDTQYF
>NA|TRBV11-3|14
CASSLGSGDHEQYF
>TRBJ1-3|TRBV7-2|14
CASSPDSPGNTIYF
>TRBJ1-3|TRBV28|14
CASRPDRDGNTIYF
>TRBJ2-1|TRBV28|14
CASSLNRFYNEQFF
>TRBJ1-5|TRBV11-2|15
CASSSIRGSNQPQHF
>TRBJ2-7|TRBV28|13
CASSWGSAYEQYF
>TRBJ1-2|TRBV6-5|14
CASSTSGDPYGYTF
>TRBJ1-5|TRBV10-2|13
CASTSNSNQPQHF
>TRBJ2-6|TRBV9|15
CASSGSGSGANGLTF
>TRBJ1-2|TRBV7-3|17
CASSPQPGLGLDYGYTF
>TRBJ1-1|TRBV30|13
CAWSDDRGTEAFF
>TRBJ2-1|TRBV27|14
CASSFGGAANEQFF
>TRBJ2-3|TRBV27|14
CATLSGSRLDTQYF
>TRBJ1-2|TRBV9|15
CASSTSSLQTYGYTF
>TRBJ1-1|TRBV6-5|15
CASSYSGPRGTEAFF
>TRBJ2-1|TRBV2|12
CASSQGRGRTFF
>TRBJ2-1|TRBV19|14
CASRIRDSYNEQFF
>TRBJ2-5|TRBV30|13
CACLPSDQETQYF
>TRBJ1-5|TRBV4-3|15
CASSRQQGYNQPQHF
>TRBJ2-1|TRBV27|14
CASSHGVAINEQFF
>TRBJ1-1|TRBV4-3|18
CASSQDSIQLATSTEAFF
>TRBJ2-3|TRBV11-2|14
CASSPPLDTDTQYF
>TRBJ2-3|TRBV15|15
CATSRDWDRYDTQYF
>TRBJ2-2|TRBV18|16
CASSPPGQGAGGELFF
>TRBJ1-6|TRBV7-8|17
CASSLMDRGGNNSPLHF
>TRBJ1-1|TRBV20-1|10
CSAYRDEAFF
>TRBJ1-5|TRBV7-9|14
CASSSDRGYEPQHF
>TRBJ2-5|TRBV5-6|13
CASSLDRAETQYF
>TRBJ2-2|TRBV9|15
CASRGGTSDTGELFF
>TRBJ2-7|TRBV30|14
CAWSGLATPYEQYF
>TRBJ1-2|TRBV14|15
CASSLTLGVNYGYTF
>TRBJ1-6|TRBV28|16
CASSFIQGANNSPLHF
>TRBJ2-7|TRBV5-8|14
CASSLGLGVYEQYF
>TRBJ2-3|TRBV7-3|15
CASSLRAGAPDTQYF
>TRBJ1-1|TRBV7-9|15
CASSPRQGRITEAFF
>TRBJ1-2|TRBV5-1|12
CASSQGDYGYTF
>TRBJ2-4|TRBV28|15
CASSPPRGAEMVQYF
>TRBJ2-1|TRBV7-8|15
CASSPPGASYNEQFF
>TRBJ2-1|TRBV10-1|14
CAIAGEREYCEQFF
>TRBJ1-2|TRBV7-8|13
CASSLVLNYGYTF
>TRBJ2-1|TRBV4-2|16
CASSQVRTSGINEQFF
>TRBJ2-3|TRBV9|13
CASSGPGGDTQYF
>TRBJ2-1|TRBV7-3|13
CASRGEGKNEQFF
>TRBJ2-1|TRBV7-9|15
CASSLAGVSGRAQFF
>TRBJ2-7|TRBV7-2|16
CASSLVSGGASYEQYF
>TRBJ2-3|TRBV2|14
CASIQLVPTDTQYF
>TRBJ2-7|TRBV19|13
CASSIKTGYEQYF
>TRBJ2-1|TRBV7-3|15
CASSPIAGIYNEQFF
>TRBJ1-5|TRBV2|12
CASSKDNQPQHF
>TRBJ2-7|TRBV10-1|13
CASSESGGSGAYF
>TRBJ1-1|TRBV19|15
CASSSSGDAAQEAFF
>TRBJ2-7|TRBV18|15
CASSPRNRGSYEQYF